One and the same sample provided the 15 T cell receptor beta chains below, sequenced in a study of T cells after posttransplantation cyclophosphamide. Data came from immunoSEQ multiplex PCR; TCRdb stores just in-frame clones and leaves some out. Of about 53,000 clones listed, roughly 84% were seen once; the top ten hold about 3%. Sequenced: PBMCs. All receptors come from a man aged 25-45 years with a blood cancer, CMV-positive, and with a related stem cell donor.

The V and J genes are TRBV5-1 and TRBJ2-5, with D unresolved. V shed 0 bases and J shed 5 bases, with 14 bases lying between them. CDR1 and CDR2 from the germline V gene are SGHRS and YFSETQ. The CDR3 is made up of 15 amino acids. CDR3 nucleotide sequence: TGCGCCAGCAGCTTGGCTCCTACTTCGCTCGAGACCCAGTACTTC. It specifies CASSLAPTSLETQYF.

This CDR3 reads CASSMGGMRQETQYF. DNA of the CDR3: TGTGCCAGTAGTATGGGCGGGATGAGGCAAGAGACCCAGTACTTC. The rearrangement uses TRBV19 and TRBJ2-5; TRBD2 is a possible D gene (6 bases). Germline CDR1 LNHDA, CDR2 SQIVND (reference sequence). The CDR3 is 15 amino acids. The V end lost 3 bases, the J end lost 2 bases, and 13 bases lay between the germline ends.

The CDR3 loop reads CASSLTGGYTDTQYF. The DNA for the CDR3 is TGTGCCAGCAGCTTGACAGGGGGGTATACAGATACGCAGTATTTT. The V call is TRBV5-8, the J call TRBJ2-3, with 8 nucleotides matching TRBD1. The CDR3 extends over 15 amino acids. Germline V gives CDR1 SGHTS, CDR2 YDEGEE. With 1 base clipped from V and 3 bases from J, the junction kept 4 bases outside the gene matches.

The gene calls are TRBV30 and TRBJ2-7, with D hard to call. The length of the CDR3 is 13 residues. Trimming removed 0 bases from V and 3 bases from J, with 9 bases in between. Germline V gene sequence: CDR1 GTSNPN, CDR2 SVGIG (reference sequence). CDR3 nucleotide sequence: TGTGCCTGGAGTGTAGAAAATAGCTACGAGCAGTACTTC. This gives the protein CAWSVENSYEQYF.

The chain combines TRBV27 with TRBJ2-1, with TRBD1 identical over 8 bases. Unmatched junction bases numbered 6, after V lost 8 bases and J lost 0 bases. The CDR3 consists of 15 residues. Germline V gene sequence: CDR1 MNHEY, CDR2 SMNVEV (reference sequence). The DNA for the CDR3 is TGTGCCAGCGGCCGGGACAGGAGCTCCTACAATGAGCAGTTCTTC. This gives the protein CASGRDRSSYNEQFF.

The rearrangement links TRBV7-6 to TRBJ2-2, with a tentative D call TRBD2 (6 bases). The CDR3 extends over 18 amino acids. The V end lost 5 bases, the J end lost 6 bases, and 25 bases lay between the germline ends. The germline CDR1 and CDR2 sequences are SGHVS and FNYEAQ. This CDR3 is CASSAAPLAGRSAGELFF. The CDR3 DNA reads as TGTGCCAGCAGCGCCGCCCCTCTCGCGGGACGATCAGCCGGGGAGCTGTTTTTT.

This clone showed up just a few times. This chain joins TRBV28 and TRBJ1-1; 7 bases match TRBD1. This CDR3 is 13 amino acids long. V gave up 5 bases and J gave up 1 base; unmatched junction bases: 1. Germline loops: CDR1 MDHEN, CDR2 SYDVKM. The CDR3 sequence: CASSGTANTEAFF. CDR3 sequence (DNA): TGTGCCAGCAGTGGGACAGCGAACACTGAAGCTTTCTTT.

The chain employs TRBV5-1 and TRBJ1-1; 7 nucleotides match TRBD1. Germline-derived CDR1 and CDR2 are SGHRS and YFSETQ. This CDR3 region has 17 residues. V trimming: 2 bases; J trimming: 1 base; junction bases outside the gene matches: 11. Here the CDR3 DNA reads TGCGCCAGCAGCTTATACCCCAGACAGGGCGGGAACACTGAAGCTTTCTTT. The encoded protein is CASSLYPRQGGNTEAFF.

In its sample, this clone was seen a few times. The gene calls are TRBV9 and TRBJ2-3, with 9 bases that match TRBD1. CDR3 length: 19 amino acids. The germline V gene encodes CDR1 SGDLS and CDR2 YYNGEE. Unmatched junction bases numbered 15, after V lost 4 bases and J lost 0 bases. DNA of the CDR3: TGTGCCAGCAGCTCCGCCGGGACAGGGTACCCTTCTAGCACAGATACGCAGTATTTT. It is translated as CASSSAGTGYPSSTDTQYF.

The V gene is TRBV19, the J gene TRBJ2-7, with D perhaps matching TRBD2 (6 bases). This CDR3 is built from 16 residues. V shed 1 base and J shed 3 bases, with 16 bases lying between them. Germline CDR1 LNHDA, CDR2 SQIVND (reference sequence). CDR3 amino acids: CASSIGAELAFYEQYF. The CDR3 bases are TGTGCCAGTAGTATAGGGGCAGAACTAGCATTCTACGAGCAGTACTTC.

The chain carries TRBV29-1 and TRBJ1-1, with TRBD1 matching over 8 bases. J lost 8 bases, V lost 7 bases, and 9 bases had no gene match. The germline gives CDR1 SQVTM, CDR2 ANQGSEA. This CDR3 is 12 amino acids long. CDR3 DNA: TGCAGCGCCATAGACAGGGGAGGAGAAGCTTTCTTT. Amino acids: CSAIDRGGEAFF.

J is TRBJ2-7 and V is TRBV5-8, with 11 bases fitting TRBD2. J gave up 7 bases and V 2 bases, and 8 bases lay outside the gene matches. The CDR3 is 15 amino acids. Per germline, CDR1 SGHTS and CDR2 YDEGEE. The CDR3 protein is CASSLGGLAAIEQYF. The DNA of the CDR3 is TGTGCCAGCAGCTTAGGGGGACTAGCGGCTATAGAGCAGTACTTC.

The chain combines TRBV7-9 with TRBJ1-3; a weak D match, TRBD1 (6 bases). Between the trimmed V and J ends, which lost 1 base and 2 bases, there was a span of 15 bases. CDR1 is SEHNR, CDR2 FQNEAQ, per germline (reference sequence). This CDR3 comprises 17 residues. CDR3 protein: CASSLGGIGDTGNTIYF. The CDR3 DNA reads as TGTGCCAGCAGCTTAGGCGGTATCGGGGACACTGGAAACACCATATATTTT.

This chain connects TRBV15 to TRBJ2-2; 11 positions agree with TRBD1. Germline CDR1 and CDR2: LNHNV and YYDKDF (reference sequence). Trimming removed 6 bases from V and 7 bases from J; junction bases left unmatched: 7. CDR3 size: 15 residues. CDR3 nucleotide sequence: TGTGCCACCAGGATCCGGACAGGGGGCATCGGGGAGCTGTTTTTT. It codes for CATRIRTGGIGELFF. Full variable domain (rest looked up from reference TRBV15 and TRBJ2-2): DAMVIQNPRYQVTQFGKPVTLSCSQTLNHNVMYWYQQKSSQAPKLLFHYYDKDFNNEADTPDNFQSRRPNTSFCFLDIRSPGLGDTAMYLCATRIRTGGIGELFFGEGSRLTVL.

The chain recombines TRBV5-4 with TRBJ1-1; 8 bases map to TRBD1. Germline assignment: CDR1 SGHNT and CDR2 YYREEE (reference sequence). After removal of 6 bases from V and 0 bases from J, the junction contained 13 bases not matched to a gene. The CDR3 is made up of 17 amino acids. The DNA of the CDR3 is TGTGCCAGCACCCCAACCTTACCGGGACAGGTGAACACTGAAGCTTTCTTT. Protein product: CASTPTLPGQVNTEAFF.